Sequencing of this T cell receptor (beta chain) was carried out in a study of T cell responses to AZD1222 COVID-19 vaccine. About the study: Second-dose groups at about 4 or about 12 weeks were pooled. Notes on the study in general: Regions 160-218 and 743-854 dominated among vaccine-associated CD4 TCRs spanning spike.

Note on this clone: Its antigen is currently unknown.

Clones were read by immunoSEQ multiplex PCR, and TCRdb kept only the in-frame ones, dropping some. The table shows 100,000 to 150,000 clones, with about nine tenths occurring only once. Trimming cost V 2 bases and J 1 base, with 12 bases left between them. CDR1 MGHRA and CDR2 YSYEKL come from the germline V gene. CDR3 length: 15 amino acids. This sequence joins TRBV4-1 and TRBJ2-7; possibly TRBD1 or TRBD2 for D (5 bases each). Sequencing was performed on peripheral blood, taken on day 0 of AZD1222 vaccination. This sequence originates from an adult in good health. This chain's CDR3 is CASSQPRDGSYEQYF. The CDR3 DNA reads TGCGCCAGCAGCCAACCCCGGGACGGGTCCTACGAGCAGTACTTC.